The 8 T cell receptor beta chains reported below all come from one sample, sequenced in a study of T cell changes during pregnancy in multiple sclerosis. Clones were sequenced by immunoSEQ multiplex PCR, and TCRdb holds only the in-frame ones, with some missing. The sample contains around 77,000 clones, roughly 89% of which appear only once. The specimen comprised peripheral blood, sampled in the third trimester of pregnancy. The receptors shown here come from a female donor in good health, enrolled as a control in a pregnancy study.

The rearrangement uses TRBV28 and TRBJ2-5, with TRBD1 matching over 7 bases. The CDR3 is made up of 14 amino acids. CDR1 MDHEN and CDR2 SYDVKM come from the germline V gene. The ends lost 2 bases at V and 4 bases at J; junction bases unmatched: 4. The CDR3 DNA follows: TGTGCCAGCAGTTTACCGACAGGGACAGAGACCCAGTACTTC. This codes for CASSLPTGTETQYF.

In this sample, this clone turned up a few times. The V and J genes are TRBV19 and TRBJ1-2, with 8 bases lining up with TRBD1. Germline assignment: CDR1 LNHDA and CDR2 SQIVND (reference sequence). This CDR3 has 13 amino acids. Unmatched junction bases numbered 3, after V lost 6 bases and J lost 3 bases. The CDR3 DNA sequence: TGTGCCAGTAGGGACAGGGCGGACTATGGCTACACCTTC. Translation gives CASRDRADYGYTF.

V usage is TRBV6-1 and J usage is TRBJ2-2; a possible D gene is TRBD2 (5 bases). This CDR3 has 15 amino acids. V shed 4 bases and J shed 2 bases, with 11 bases lying between them. From germline, CDR1 is MNHNS and CDR2 SASEGT. The CDR3 DNA sequence: TGTGCCAGCAGTGTGATTAGGACTAACACCGGGGAGCTGTTTTTT. Translating it yields CASSVIRTNTGELFF.

This chain uses TRBV25-1 with TRBJ2-2, with D perhaps TRBD1 (5 bases). Per the germline V gene, CDR1 is MGHDK and CDR2 is SYGVNS. There are 16 residues in the CDR3. The V and J ends lost 0 bases and 4 bases respectively, with 12 bases between them. CDR3 loop: CASSEYPGITTGELFF. The CDR3 DNA is TGTGCCAGCAGTGAATATCCAGGGATTACCACCGGGGAGCTGTTTTTT.

V usage is TRBV6-1 and J usage is TRBJ1-2; 9 bases align to TRBD1. This CDR3 is 15 amino acids long. The V segment lost 6 bases and the J segment 3 bases; nucleotides outside the gene matches: 8. Germline CDR1 MNHNS, CDR2 SASEGT. CDR3 sequence: CASSPPGQGYYGYTF. CDR3 DNA: TGTGCCAGCAGCCCACCGGGACAGGGATACTATGGCTACACCTTC.

The gene calls are TRBV7-2 and TRBJ2-7, with no clear D. This CDR3 contains 14 residues. Trimming took off 0 bases at V and 0 bases at J, with 6 bases between the two ends. Germline CDR1 reads SGHTA; CDR2 reads FQGNSA. CDR3 DNA sequence: TGTGCCAGCAGCTTAGCCGCAGACTCCTACGAGCAGTACTTC. This translates into CASSLAADSYEQYF.

The chain carries TRBV6-4 and TRBJ2-1; D may be TRBD1 (6 bases). V lost 8 bases, J lost 4 bases, and 18 bases lay in between. This CDR3 has 15 amino acids. Germline V gene lookup returns CDR1 MRHNA and CDR2 SNTAGT. The CDR3 DNA follows: TGTGCCAGCCGGGCCCGCGAGGGGGAATACAATGAGCAGTTCTTC. It is translated as CASRAREGEYNEQFF.

The gene calls are TRBV11-3 and TRBJ2-3; no clear D. V lost 4 bases to trimming and J lost 5 bases, with 13 bases between them. This CDR3 region has 14 residues. Germline V CDR1 and CDR2: SGHNT, YENEEA. The CDR3 region has the DNA TGTGCCAGCAGCTCCCCCCGAGAGCGAGATACGCAGTATTTT. Its translation: CASSSPRERDTQYF.